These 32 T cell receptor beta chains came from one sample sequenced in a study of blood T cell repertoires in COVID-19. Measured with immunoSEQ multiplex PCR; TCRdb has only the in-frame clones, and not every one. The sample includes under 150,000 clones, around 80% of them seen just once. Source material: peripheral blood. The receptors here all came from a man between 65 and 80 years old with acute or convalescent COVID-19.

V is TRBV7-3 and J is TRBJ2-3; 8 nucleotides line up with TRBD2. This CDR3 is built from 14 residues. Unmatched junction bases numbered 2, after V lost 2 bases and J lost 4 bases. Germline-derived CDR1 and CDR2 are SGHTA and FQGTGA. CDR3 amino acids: CASSLAGGADTQYF. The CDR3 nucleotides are TGTGCCAGCAGCTTAGCGGGGGGTGCAGATACGCAGTATTTT.

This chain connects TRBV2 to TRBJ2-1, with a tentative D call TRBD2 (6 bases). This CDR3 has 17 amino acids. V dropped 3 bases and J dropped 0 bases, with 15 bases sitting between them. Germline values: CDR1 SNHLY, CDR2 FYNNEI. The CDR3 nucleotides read TGTGCCAGCAGTGAGGTCGGAGGGTTTAGCTCCTACAATGAGCAGTTCTTC. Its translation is CASSEVGGFSSYNEQFF.

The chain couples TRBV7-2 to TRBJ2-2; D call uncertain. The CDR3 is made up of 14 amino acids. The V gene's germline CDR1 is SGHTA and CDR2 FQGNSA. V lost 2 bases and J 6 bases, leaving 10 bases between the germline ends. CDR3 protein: CASSLWSRSGELFF. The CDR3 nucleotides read TGTGCCAGCAGCTTATGGTCTAGGTCCGGGGAGCTGTTTTTT.

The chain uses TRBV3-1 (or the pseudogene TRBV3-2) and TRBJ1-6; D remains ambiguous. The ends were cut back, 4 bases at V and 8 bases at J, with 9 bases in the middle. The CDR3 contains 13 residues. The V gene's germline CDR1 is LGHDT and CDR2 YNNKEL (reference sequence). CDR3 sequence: CASSPAGDSPLHF. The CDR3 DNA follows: TGTGCCAGCAGCCCCGCCGGTGATTCACCCCTCCACTTT.

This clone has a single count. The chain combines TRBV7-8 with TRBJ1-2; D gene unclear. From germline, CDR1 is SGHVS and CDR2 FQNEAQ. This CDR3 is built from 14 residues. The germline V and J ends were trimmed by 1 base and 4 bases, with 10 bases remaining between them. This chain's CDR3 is CASSLDPVVYGYTF. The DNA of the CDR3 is TGTGCCAGCAGCTTAGATCCGGTAGTCTATGGCTACACCTTC.

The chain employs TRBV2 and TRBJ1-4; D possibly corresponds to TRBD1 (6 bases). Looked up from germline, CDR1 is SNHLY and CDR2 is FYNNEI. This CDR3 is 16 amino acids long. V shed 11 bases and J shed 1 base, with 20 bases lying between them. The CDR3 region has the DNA TGTGCCGACACCCGGGACACTAGGGGAACTAATGAAAAACTGTTTTTT. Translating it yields CADTRDTRGTNEKLFF.

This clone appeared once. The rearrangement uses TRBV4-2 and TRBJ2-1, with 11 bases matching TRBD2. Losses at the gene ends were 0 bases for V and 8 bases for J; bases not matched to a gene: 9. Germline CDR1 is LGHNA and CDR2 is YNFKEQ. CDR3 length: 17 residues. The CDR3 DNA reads TGTGCCAGCAGCCAAGATACGGGACTAGCGGCGGTTTATGAGCAGTTCTTC. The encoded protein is CASSQDTGLAAVYEQFF.

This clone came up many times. As DNA, the CDR3 is TGTGCCAGCAGCTTAGGTCTCGCGGGAGTAGGGGAATATGGCTACACCTTC. It encodes CASSLGLAGVGEYGYTF. The chain links TRBV11-2 to TRBJ1-2; tentatively, D is TRBD1 (5 bases). The CDR3 spans 17 residues. Germline V gene data show CDR1 as SGHAT and CDR2 as FQNNGV. Trimming took off 1 base at V and 5 bases at J, with 20 bases between the two ends. The full variable domain, rest sourced from reference TRBV11-2 and TRBJ1-2, is EAGVAQSPRYKIIEKRQSVAFWCNPISGHATLYWYQQILGQGPKLLIQFQNNGVVDDSQLPKDRFSAERLKGVDSTLKIQPAKLEDSAVYLCASSLGLAGVGEYGYTFGSGTRLTVV.

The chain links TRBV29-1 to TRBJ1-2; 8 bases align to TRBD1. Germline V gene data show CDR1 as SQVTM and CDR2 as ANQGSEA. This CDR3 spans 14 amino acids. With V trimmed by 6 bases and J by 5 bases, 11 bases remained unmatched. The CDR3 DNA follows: TGCAGCGTGACAGGGGCCGCGCAGGAGTATGGCTACACCTTC. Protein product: CSVTGAAQEYGYTF.

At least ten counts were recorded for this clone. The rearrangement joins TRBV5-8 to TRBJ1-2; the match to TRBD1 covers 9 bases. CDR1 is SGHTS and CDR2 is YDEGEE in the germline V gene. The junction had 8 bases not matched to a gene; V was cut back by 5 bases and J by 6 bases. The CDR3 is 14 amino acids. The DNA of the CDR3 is TGTGCCAGCAGGCAGACAGGGGGAGGGGATGGCTACACCTTC. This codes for CASRQTGGGDGYTF.

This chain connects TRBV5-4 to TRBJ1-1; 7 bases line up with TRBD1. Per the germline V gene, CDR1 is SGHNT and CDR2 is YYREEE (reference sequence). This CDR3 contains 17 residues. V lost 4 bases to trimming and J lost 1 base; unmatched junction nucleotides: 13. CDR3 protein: CASSLVLTGTANTEAFF. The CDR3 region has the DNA TGTGCCAGCAGCCTCGTCCTCACCGGGACAGCGAACACTGAAGCTTTCTTT.

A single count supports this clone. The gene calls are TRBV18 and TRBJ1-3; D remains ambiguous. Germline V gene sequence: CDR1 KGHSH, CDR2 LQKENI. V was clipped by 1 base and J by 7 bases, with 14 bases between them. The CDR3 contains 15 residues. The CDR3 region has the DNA TGTGCCAGCTCACCACGGGCCGAAGTCCGGAACACCATATATTTT. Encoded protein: CASSPRAEVRNTIYF.

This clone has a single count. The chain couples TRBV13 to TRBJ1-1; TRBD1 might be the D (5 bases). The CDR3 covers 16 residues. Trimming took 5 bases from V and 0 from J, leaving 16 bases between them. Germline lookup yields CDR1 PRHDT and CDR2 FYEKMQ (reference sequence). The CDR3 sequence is CASSPRRGTMNTEAFF. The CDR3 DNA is TGTGCCAGCAGCCCACGGCGCGGGACGATGAACACTGAAGCTTTCTTT. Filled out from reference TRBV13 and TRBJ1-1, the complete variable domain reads AAGVIQSPRHLIKEKRETATLKCYPIPRHDTVYWYQQGPGQDPQFLISFYEKMQSDKGSIPDRFSAQQFSDYHSELNMSSLELGDSALYFCASSPRRGTMNTEAFFGQGTRLTVV.

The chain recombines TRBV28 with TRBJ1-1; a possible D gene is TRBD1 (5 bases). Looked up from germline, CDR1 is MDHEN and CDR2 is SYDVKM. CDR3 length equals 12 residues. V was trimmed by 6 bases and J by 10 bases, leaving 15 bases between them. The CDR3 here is CASSPQAGGAFF. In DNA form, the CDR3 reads TGTGCCAGCAGCCCACAGGCCGGGGGAGCTTTCTTT.

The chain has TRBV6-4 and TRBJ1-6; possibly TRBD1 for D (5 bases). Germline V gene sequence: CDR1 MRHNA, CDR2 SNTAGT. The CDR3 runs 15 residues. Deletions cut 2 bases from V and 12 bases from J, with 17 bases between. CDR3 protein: CASSDGMGQGQPLHF. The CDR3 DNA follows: TGTGCCAGCAGTGACGGTATGGGGCAGGGCCAACCCCTCCACTTT.

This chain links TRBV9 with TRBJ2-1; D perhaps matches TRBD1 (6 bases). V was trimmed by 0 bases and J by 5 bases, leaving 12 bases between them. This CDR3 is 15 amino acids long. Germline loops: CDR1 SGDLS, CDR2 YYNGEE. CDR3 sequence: CASSVGNRVHNEQFF. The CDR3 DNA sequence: TGTGCCAGCAGCGTAGGAAACAGGGTCCACAATGAGCAGTTCTTC.

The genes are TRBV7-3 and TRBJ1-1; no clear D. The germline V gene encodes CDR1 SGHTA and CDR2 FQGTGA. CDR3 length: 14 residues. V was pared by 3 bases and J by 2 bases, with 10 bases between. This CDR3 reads CASSLGSPNTEAFF. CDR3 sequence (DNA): TGTGCCAGCAGCTTGGGCAGTCCAAACACTGAAGCTTTCTTT.

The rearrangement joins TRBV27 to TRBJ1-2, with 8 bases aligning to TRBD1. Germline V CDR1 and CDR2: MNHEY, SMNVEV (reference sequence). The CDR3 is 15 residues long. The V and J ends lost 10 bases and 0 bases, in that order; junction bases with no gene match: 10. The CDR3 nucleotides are TGTGCCACCACCCCAACAGGGGGTGCTAACTATGGCTACACCTTC. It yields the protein CATTPTGGANYGYTF.

The chain's CDR3 is CASITGGGSPLHF. The CDR3 coding sequence is TGTGCCAGCATCACAGGGGGCGGTTCACCCCTCCACTTT. The chain recombines TRBV2 with TRBJ1-6; 9 nucleotides line up with TRBD1. CDR1 and CDR2 (germline): SNHLY, FYNNEI. With 7 bases clipped from V and 9 bases from J, the junction kept 4 bases outside the gene matches. The length of the CDR3 is 13 residues.

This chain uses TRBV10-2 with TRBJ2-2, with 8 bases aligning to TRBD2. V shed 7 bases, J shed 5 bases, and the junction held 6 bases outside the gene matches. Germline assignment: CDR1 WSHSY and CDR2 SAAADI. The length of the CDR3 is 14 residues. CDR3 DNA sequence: TGCGCCAGCATCGGGCTAGCGGGTACCGGGGAGCTGTTTTTT. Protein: CASIGLAGTGELFF.

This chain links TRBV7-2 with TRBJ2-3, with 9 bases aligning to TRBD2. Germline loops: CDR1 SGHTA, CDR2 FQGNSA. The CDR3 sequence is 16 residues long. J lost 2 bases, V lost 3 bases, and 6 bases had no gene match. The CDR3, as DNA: TGTGCCAGCAGCTTCAATGGCGGGGGGGCCACAGATACGCAGTATTTT. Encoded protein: CASSFNGGGATDTQYF. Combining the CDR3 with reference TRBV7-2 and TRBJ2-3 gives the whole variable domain GAGVSQSPSNKVTEKGKDVELRCDPISGHTALYWYRQSLGQGLEFLIYFQGNSAPDKSGLPSDRFSAERTGGSVSTLTIQRTQQEDSAVYLCASSFNGGGATDTQYFGPGTRLTVL.

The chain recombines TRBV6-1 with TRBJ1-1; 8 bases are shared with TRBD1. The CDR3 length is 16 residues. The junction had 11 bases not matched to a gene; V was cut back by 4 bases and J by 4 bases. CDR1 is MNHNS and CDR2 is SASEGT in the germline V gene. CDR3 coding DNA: TGTGCCAGCAGTGCCTGGACAGGGAGAGGCAGCACTGAAGCTTTCTTT. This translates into CASSAWTGRGSTEAFF.

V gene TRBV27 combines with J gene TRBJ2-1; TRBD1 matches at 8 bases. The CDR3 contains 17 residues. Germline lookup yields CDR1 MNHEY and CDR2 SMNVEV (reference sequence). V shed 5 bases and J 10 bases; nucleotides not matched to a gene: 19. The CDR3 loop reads CASSPGQGWAGFDEQFF. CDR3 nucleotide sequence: TGTGCCAGCAGTCCTGGACAGGGATGGGCAGGATTCGACGAGCAGTTCTTC.

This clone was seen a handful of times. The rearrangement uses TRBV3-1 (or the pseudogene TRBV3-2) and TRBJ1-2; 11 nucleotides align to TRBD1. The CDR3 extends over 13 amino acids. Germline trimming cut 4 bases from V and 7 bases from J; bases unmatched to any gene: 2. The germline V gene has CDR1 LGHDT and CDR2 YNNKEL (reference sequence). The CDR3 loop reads CASSRGQGAGYTF. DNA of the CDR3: TGTGCCAGCAGCCGTGGACAGGGGGCTGGCTACACCTTC.

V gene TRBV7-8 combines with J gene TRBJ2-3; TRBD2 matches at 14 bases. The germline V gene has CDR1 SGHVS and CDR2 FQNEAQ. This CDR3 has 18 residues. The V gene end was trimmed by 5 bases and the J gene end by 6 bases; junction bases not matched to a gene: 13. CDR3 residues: CASSLGLAGGLGLDTQYF. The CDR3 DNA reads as TGTGCCAGCAGCCTCGGACTAGCGGGGGGTCTGGGCTTGGATACGCAGTATTTT.

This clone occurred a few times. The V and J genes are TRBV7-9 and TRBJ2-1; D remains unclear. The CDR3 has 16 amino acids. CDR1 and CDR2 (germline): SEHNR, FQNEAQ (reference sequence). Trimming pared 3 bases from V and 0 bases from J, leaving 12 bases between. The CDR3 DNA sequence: TGTGCCAGCAGCTTGACGGGTCTGAGCTCCTACAATGAGCAGTTCTTC. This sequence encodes CASSLTGLSSYNEQFF.

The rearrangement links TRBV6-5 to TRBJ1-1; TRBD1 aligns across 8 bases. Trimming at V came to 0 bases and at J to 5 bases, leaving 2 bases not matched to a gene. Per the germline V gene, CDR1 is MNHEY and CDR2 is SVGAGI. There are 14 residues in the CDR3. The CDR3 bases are TGTGCCAGCAGTTACTCGCAGGGGGCTACTGAAGCTTTCTTT. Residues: CASSYSQGATEAFF.

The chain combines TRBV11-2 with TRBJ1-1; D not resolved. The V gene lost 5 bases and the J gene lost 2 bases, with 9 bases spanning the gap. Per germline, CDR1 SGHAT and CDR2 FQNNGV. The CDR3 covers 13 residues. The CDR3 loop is CASSRDINTEAFF. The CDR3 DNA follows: TGTGCCAGCAGCCGAGACATTAACACTGAAGCTTTCTTT.

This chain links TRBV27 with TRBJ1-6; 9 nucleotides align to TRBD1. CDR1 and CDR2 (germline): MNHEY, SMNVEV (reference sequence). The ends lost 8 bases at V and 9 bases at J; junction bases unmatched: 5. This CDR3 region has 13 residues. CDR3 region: CASADRGSSPLHF. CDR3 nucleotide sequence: TGTGCCAGCGCGGACAGGGGCAGTTCACCCCTCCACTTT.

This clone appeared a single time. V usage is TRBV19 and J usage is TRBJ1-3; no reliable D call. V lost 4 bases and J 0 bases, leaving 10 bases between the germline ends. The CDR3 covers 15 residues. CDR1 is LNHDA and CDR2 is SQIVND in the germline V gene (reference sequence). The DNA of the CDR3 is TGTGCCAGTAGTAACTCACTGAGCTCTGGAAACACCATATATTTT. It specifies CASSNSLSSGNTIYF.

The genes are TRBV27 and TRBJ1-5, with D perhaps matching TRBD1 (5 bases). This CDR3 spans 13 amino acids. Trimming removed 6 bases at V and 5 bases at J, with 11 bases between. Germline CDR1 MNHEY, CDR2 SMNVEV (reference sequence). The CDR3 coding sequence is TGTGCCAGCAGCTTGACAGCTTATCAGCCCCAGCATTTT. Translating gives CASSLTAYQPQHF.

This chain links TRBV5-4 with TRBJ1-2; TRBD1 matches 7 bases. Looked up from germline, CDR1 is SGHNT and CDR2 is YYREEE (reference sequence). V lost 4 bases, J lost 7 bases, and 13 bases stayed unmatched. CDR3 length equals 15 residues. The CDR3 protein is CASSPPGGLGGGYTF. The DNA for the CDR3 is TGTGCCAGCAGCCCGCCAGGGGGGCTCGGGGGTGGCTACACCTTC.